The 26 T cell receptor beta chains given below trace back to one sample, sequenced in a study of Ad26.COV2.S vaccination and SARS-CoV-2 variants. The treatment is: about 20 received Ad26.COV2.S at low or high dose, single or two shots; several received placebo; per-sample allocation not given. Sampling occurred on day 63 after the first vaccine or placebo injection. This table comes from immunoSEQ multiplex PCR, and its TCRdb copy is limited to in-frame clones, with some not included. The sample yields about 480,000 clones, approximately 88% seen once. Sequencing used peripheral blood, obtained in a trial of Ad26.COV2.S vaccine versus placebo. All receptors come from a person aged 18 to 65 who received the Ad26.COV2.S COVID-19 vaccine or a placebo.

This sequence joins TRBV5-8 and TRBJ1-3, with TRBD1 matching 8 bases. This CDR3 contains 15 residues. Germline V lookup: CDR1 SGHTS, CDR2 YDEGEE. The V gene end was trimmed by 4 bases and the J gene end by 2 bases; junction bases not matched to a gene: 5. DNA of the CDR3: TGTGCCAGCAGCCTCGGGACAGGTCCTGGAAACACCATATATTTT. Encoded protein: CASSLGTGPGNTIYF.

The chain has TRBV5-6 and TRBJ1-4; D unclear. Germline V gene sequence: CDR1 SGHDT, CDR2 YYEEEE. CDR3 length equals 14 residues. The V end lost 2 bases, the J end lost 7 bases, and 12 bases lay between the germline ends. CDR3 bases: TGTGCCAGCAGCTTTGGTGTCGATCGTGAAAAACTGTTTTTT. Translated: CASSFGVDREKLFF.

J is TRBJ2-1 and V is TRBV25-1; weak D call: TRBD2 (5 bases). Germline assignment: CDR1 MGHDK and CDR2 SYGVNS. The ends were cut back, 6 bases at V and 0 bases at J, with 12 bases in the middle. This CDR3 contains 15 residues. The CDR3 DNA reads TGTGCCAGCAGCCAATCGGGGAGCTCCTACAATGAGCAGTTCTTC. The encoded protein is CASSQSGSSYNEQFF.

This clone appeared a few times. This rearrangement joins TRBV15 to TRBJ1-5, with unresolved D. V was clipped by 8 bases and J by 9 bases, with 11 bases between them. The CDR3 sequence is 11 residues long. Germline CDR1 reads LNHNV; CDR2 reads YYDKDF (reference sequence). CDR3 sequence (DNA): TGTGCCACCTCGAAGGGATCGCCCCAGCATTTT. Protein sequence: CATSKGSPQHF.

This clone was counted a single time. The chain uses TRBV19 and TRBJ1-1; perhaps TRBD1 as D (6 bases). Germline CDR1 LNHDA, CDR2 SQIVND (reference sequence). The CDR3 runs 13 residues. V dropped 8 bases and J dropped 1 base, with 11 bases sitting between them. Here the CDR3 DNA reads TGTGCCAGTTCAAGAGGGGGGAACACTGAAGCTTTCTTT. As protein: CASSRGGNTEAFF.

This clone was picked up one time. This chain connects TRBV6-6 to TRBJ2-7; D is possibly TRBD2 (6 bases). Germline loops: CDR1 MNHNY, CDR2 SVGAGI (reference sequence). The CDR3 length is 14 residues. V lost 10 bases and J 6 bases, leaving 22 bases between the germline ends. CDR3 sequence reads: CATGPAGFRREQYF. The CDR3 DNA reads TGTGCCACCGGACCCGCGGGGTTCCGCCGCGAGCAGTACTTC.

Note on this clone: Other DNA sequences in the same sample also yield this CDR3. This chain links TRBV14 with TRBJ1-1, with D uncertain. Germline V gene lookup returns CDR1 SGHDN and CDR2 FVKESK. This CDR3 contains 13 residues. Trimming stripped 0 bases from V and 5 bases from J, with 7 bases between. The CDR3 here is CASSQDLVTEAFF. DNA for the CDR3: TGTGCCAGCAGCCAAGATCTTGTGACTGAAGCTTTCTTT. The variable domain in full, completed from reference TRBV14 and TRBJ1-1, reads EAGVTQFPSHSVIEKGQTVTLRCDPISGHDNLYWYRRVMGKEIKFLLHFVKESKQDESGMPNNRFLAERTGGTYSTLKVQPAELEDSGVYFCASSQDLVTEAFFGQGTRLTVV.

The chain has TRBV6-6 and TRBJ2-1; no clear D. The V end lost 4 bases, the J end lost 7 bases, and 5 bases lay between the germline ends. The CDR3 extends over 11 amino acids. Per germline, CDR1 MNHNY and CDR2 SVGAGI (reference sequence). The CDR3 nucleotides are TGTGCCAGCAGTTGGGGAAATGAGCAGTTCTTC. Residues: CASSWGNEQFF.

In this sample, this clone turned up once. This chain uses TRBV6-5 with TRBJ2-7; D unclear. Germline CDR1 is MNHEY and CDR2 is SVGAGI. The CDR3 loop spans 15 amino acids. V dropped 4 bases and J dropped 3 bases, with 16 bases sitting between them. The CDR3 here is CASSSPRGPSYEQYF. CDR3 nucleotide sequence: TGTGCCAGCAGTTCCCCCCGAGGACCGAGCTACGAGCAGTACTTC.

The chain has TRBV11-2 and TRBJ2-5; D gene unclear. Germline lookup yields CDR1 SGHAT and CDR2 FQNNGV. V shed 3 bases and J shed 9 bases, with 8 bases lying between them. This CDR3 is built from 11 residues. This CDR3 is CASSLGGAQYF. The CDR3 nucleotides are TGTGCCAGCAGCTTGGGTGGCGCCCAGTACTTC.

Written as DNA, the CDR3 is TGTGCCAGCAGTTTTATCGGGATGGGGGGCTACACCTTC. Residues: CASSFIGMGGYTF. The chain uses TRBV28 and TRBJ1-2; D is unresolved. Looked up from germline, CDR1 is MDHEN and CDR2 is SYDVKM. The CDR3 is 13 residues long. V was pared by 3 bases and J by 8 bases, with 13 bases between.

The genes are TRBV13 and TRBJ1-1; 9 bases are a match to TRBD1. This CDR3 has 13 residues. Unmatched junction bases numbered 1, after V lost 2 bases and J lost 6 bases. The germline gives CDR1 PRHDT, CDR2 FYEKMQ (reference sequence). The CDR3 loop is CASSLRTGAEAFF. CDR3 nucleotide sequence: TGTGCCAGCAGCTTAAGGACAGGGGCTGAAGCTTTCTTT.

This chain links TRBV5-4 with TRBJ2-5; D gene ambiguous. The CDR3 runs 15 residues. Looked up from germline, CDR1 is SGHNT and CDR2 is YYREEE (reference sequence). Trimming removed 0 bases at V and 5 bases at J, with 14 bases between. CDR3 coding DNA: TGTGCCAGCAGCTTGGACAGCACCCATCTCGAGACCCAGTACTTC. It is translated as CASSLDSTHLETQYF.

The chain uses TRBV18 and TRBJ2-2, with D possibly being TRBD1 (7 bases). V lost 5 bases and J lost 5, with 15 bases in between. The CDR3 spans 15 residues. CDR1 KGHSH and CDR2 LQKENI come from the germline V gene. The CDR3 bases are TGTGCCAGCTCAGGCGGGACAGCGTATACCGGGGAGCTGTTTTTT. Its protein is CASSGGTAYTGELFF.

V gene TRBV6-6 combines with J gene TRBJ2-5, with 7 bases matching TRBD1. The V gene end was trimmed by 7 bases and the J gene end by 1 base; junction bases not matched to a gene: 6. The CDR3 extends over 14 amino acids. Germline CDR1 and CDR2: MNHNY and SVGAGI (reference sequence). The CDR3, as DNA: TGTGCCAGCAAGGGGGCAGTGACCCAAGAGACCCAGTACTTC. Amino acids: CASKGAVTQETQYF.

The chain joins TRBV6-6 to TRBJ1-3, with 11 bases matching TRBD1. Germline lookup yields CDR1 MNHNY and CDR2 SVGAGI (reference sequence). This CDR3 comprises 16 residues. Unmatched junction bases numbered 2, after V lost 2 bases and J lost 2 bases. CDR3 in amino acids: CASSYGTGGTGNTIYF. The CDR3 region has the DNA TGTGCCAGCAGTTACGGGACAGGGGGTACTGGAAACACCATATATTTT.

In its sample, this clone was seen a few times. CDR3 region: CASSIGQISNQPQHF. The CDR3 DNA is TGTGCCAGTAGTATCGGTCAGATTAGCAATCAGCCCCAGCATTTT. J is TRBJ1-5 and V is TRBV19; D gene uncertain. Trimming shortened V by 3 bases and J by 0 bases, and 9 bases separated the two germline ends. The CDR3 has 15 residues. CDR1 and CDR2 from the germline V gene are LNHDA and SQIVND (reference sequence).

The CDR3 nucleotides are TGTGCCAGCAGGCCGACTCTCTCCTACGAGCAGTACTTC. Its protein product is CASRPTLSYEQYF. The gene calls are TRBV28 and TRBJ2-7; D unclear. Germline V gene lookup returns CDR1 MDHEN and CDR2 SYDVKM. This CDR3 spans 13 amino acids. The V end was cut by 6 bases, the J end by 0 bases, with 9 bases between. The full variable domain, in which reference TRBV28 and TRBJ2-7 provide the parts outside the CDR3, is DVKVTQSSRYLVKRTGEKVFLECVQDMDHENMFWYRQDPGLGLRLIYFSYDVKMKEKGDIPEGYSVSREKKERFSLILESASTNQTSMYLCASRPTLSYEQYFGPGTRLTVT.

The genes are TRBV5-1 and TRBJ1-6; D gene unclear. The V gene's germline CDR1 is SGHRS and CDR2 YFSETQ. The length of the CDR3 is 12 residues. Trimming shortened V by 5 bases and J by 10 bases, and 10 bases separated the two germline ends. The CDR3 DNA reads TGCGCCAGCAGTTCGGAGGGATCACCCCTCCACTTT. Translated, it gives CASSSEGSPLHF.

The chain couples TRBV4-3 to TRBJ2-3; 10 bases fit TRBD2. Germline V gene lookup returns CDR1 LGHNA and CDR2 YSLEER. With V trimmed by 1 base and J by 4 bases, 2 bases remained unmatched. The CDR3 runs to 15 residues. In DNA form, the CDR3 reads TGCGCCAGCAGCCAAGGAGCGGGAGGGCCAGATACGCAGTATTTT. Translation gives CASSQGAGGPDTQYF.

This chain connects TRBV19 to TRBJ1-1; TRBD1 aligns across 7 bases. The CDR3 covers 15 residues. CDR1 and CDR2 from the germline V gene are LNHDA and SQIVND (reference sequence). V lost 3 bases to trimming and J lost 7 bases; unmatched junction nucleotides: 11. The chain's CDR3 is CASSIEGARRNEAFF. In DNA, the CDR3 is TGTGCCAGTAGTATCGAGGGGGCACGTCGCAATGAAGCTTTCTTT.

V gene TRBV6-2 or TRBV6-3 combines with J gene TRBJ2-5, with D maybe TRBD2 (5 bases). Germline-derived CDR1 and CDR2 are MNHEY and SVGEGT. The germline V and J ends were trimmed by 5 bases and 4 bases, with 14 bases remaining between them. The CDR3 length is 14 residues. CDR3 residues: CASSRTRGLETQYF. The CDR3 region has the DNA TGTGCCAGCAGTCGCACCCGGGGTCTAGAGACCCAGTACTTC.

The V gene is TRBV7-6, the J gene TRBJ2-1, with 9 bases lining up with TRBD2. CDR1 is SGHVS and CDR2 is FNYEAQ in the germline V gene. V dropped 2 bases and J dropped 6; count of bases not matched to a gene: 11. The CDR3 covers 17 residues. The CDR3 region is CASSLSLAGRPGNEQFF. CDR3 DNA sequence: TGTGCCAGCAGCTTAAGTCTAGCGGGACGACCCGGCAATGAGCAGTTCTTC. The whole variable domain, remainder taken from reference TRBV7-6 and TRBJ2-1, is GAGVSQSPRYKVTKRGQDVALRCDPISGHVSLYWYRQALGQGPEFLTYFNYEAQQDKSGLPNDRFSAERPEGSISTLTIQRTEQRDSAMYRCASSLSLAGRPGNEQFFGPGTRLTVL.

The chain links TRBV5-6 to TRBJ1-2; D gene ambiguous. Germline CDR1 SGHDT, CDR2 YYEEEE. The V gene lost 0 bases and the J gene lost 5 bases, with 8 bases spanning the gap. This CDR3 spans 13 amino acids. The CDR3 is CASSLVSAYGYTF. CDR3 coding DNA: TGTGCCAGCAGCTTGGTCAGCGCATATGGCTACACCTTC.

The V call is TRBV6-5, the J call TRBJ2-3; no clear D gene. V lost 2 bases, J lost 0 bases, and 6 bases lay in between. Looked up from germline, CDR1 is MNHEY and CDR2 is SVGAGI. The CDR3 is 14 amino acids. CDR3 nucleotides: TGTGCCAGCAGTTACCCCCCTAGCACAGATACGCAGTATTTT. Protein sequence: CASSYPPSTDTQYF.

The rearrangement links TRBV19 to TRBJ2-2, with D maybe TRBD2 (5 bases). The CDR3 runs 15 residues. CDR1 and CDR2 from the germline V gene are LNHDA and SQIVND (reference sequence). V was shortened by 1 base and J by 2 bases, with 8 bases between the two germline ends. The CDR3 loop is CASSIAGINTGELFF. The CDR3 coding sequence is TGTGCCAGTAGTATAGCGGGAATCAACACCGGGGAGCTGTTTTTT.